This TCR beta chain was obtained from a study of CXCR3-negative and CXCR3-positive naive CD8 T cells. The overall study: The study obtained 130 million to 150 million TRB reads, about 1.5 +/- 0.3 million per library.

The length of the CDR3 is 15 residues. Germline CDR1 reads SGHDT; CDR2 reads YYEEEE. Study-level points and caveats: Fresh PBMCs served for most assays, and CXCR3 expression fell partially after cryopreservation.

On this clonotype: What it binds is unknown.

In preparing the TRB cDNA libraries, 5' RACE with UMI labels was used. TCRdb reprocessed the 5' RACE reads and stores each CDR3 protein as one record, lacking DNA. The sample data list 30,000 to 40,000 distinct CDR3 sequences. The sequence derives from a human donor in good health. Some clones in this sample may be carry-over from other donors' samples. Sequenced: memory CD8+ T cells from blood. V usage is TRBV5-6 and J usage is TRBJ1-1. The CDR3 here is CASSLAAVGNTEAFF.